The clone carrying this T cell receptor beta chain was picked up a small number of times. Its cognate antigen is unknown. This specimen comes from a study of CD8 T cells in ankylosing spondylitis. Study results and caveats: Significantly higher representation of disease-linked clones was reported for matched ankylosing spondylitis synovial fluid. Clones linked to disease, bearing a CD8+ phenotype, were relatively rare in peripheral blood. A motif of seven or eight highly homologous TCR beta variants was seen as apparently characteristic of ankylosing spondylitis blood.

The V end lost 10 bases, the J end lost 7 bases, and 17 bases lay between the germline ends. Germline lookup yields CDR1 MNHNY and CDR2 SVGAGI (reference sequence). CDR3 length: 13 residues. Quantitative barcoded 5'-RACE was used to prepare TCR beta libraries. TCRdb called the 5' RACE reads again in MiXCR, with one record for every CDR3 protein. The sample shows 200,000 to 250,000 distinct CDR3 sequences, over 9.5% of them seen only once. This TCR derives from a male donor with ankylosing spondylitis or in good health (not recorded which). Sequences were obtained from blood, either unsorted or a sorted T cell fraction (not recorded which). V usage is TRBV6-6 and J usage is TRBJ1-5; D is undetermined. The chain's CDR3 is CATLQYEGQPQHF. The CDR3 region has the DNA TGTGCCACCCTACAGTACGAAGGCCAGCCCCAGCATTTT.